The rows below give T cell receptor beta chains drawn from one sample of a study of blood T cell repertoires in COVID-19. TCRdb's copy holds only in-frame clones and misses some; the assay was immunoSEQ multiplex PCR. This sample has roughly 40,000 clones, with around 85% found just once. Sequenced: peripheral blood. Receptors were obtained from a woman at least 80 years old with acute or convalescent COVID-19. Both conserved end residues are part of each CDR3. The D gene is left open where the match is weak. Part of the rows lack a size; the others show once, few, many or a class for expanded clones.

CDR3 protein: CASSQDRGGYEQYF; CDR3 DNA: TGTGCCAGCAGCCAAGATAGGGGAGGCTACGAGCAGTACTTC; J gene: TRBJ2-7; clone size: NA; V gene: TRBV4-2; D gene: NA
CDR3 protein: CASSEQGQYGEKLFF; CDR3 DNA: TGTGCCAGCAGTGAACAGGGGCAGTATGGTGAAAAACTGTTTTTT; J gene: TRBJ1-4; clone size: NA; V gene: TRBV2; D gene: NA
CDR3 protein: CASSLVWGPGELFF; CDR3 DNA: TGTGCCAGCAGCTTAGTTTGGGGGCCCGGGGAGCTGTTTTTT; J gene: TRBJ2-2; clone size: NA; V gene: TRBV7-2; D gene: NA
CDR3 protein: CASSGGRLAGFHEQYF; CDR3 DNA: TGTGCCAGCAGTGGGGGACGACTAGCGGGATTCCACGAGCAGTACTTC; J gene: TRBJ2-7; clone size: once; V gene: TRBV25-1; D gene: TRBD2
CDR3 protein: CASSPPGVFGYTF; CDR3 DNA: TGTGCCAGCAGCCCGCCCGGGGTCTTTGGCTACACCTTC; J gene: TRBJ1-2; clone size: NA; V gene: TRBV11-2; D gene: NA
CDR3 protein: CASSPGQGVVEQYF; CDR3 DNA: TGCGCCAGCAGTCCGGGACAGGGGGTGGTCGAGCAGTACTTC; J gene: TRBJ2-7; clone size: NA; V gene: TRBV10-2; D gene: TRBD1
CDR3 protein: CASSSGTGRLNQPQHF; CDR3 DNA: TGTGCCAGCAGTTCCGGCACCGGCAGGCTAAATCAGCCCCAGCATTTT; J gene: TRBJ1-5; clone size: NA; V gene: TRBV6-5; D gene: NA
CDR3 protein: CASSFGQGVAGELFF; CDR3 DNA: TGTGCCAGCTCCTTTGGACAGGGAGTGGCCGGGGAGCTGTTTTTT; J gene: TRBJ2-2; clone size: NA; V gene: TRBV18; D gene: TRBD1
CDR3 protein: CASSESAGQFF; CDR3 DNA: TGCGCCAGCAGTGAGTCAGCTGGGCAGTTCTTC; J gene: TRBJ2-1; clone size: NA; V gene: TRBV10-2; D gene: NA
CDR3 protein: CASRDPGTSGSYNEQFF; CDR3 DNA: TGTGCCAGTAGAGACCCCGGGACTAGCGGGAGTTACAATGAGCAGTTCTTC; J gene: TRBJ2-1; clone size: NA; V gene: TRBV19; D gene: TRBD2
CDR3 protein: CASSPPGASGNTIYF; CDR3 DNA: TGTGCCAGCAGCCCACCAGGGGCCTCGGGAAACACCATATATTTT; J gene: TRBJ1-3; clone size: NA; V gene: TRBV9; D gene: NA
CDR3 protein: CASSSTSTGLEGYTF; CDR3 DNA: TGCGCCAGCAGCTCGACGTCGACAGGGCTCGAGGGCTACACCTTC; J gene: TRBJ1-2; clone size: NA; V gene: TRBV5-1; D gene: TRBD1
CDR3 protein: CASSLGLVGENEQFF; CDR3 DNA: TGTGCCAGCAGCTTAGGCCTAGTGGGTGAGAATGAGCAGTTCTTC; J gene: TRBJ2-1; clone size: NA; V gene: TRBV7-2; D gene: NA
CDR3 protein: CASSVAGGGPGETQYF; CDR3 DNA: TGTGCCAGCAGCGTAGCTGGGGGAGGGCCGGGAGAGACCCAGTACTTC; J gene: TRBJ2-5; clone size: few; V gene: TRBV9; D gene: TRBD2
CDR3 protein: CASSQDRLDRVHGYTF; CDR3 DNA: TGTGCCAGCAGCCAAGATCGTCTGGACAGGGTACATGGCTACACCTTC; J gene: TRBJ1-2; clone size: NA; V gene: TRBV4-2; D gene: TRBD1
CDR3 protein: CASSLGTENQPQHF; CDR3 DNA: TGCGCCAGCAGCTTGGGGACAGAGAATCAGCCCCAGCATTTT; J gene: TRBJ1-5; clone size: NA; V gene: TRBV5-1; D gene: NA
CDR3 protein: CASVGGNTGELFF; CDR3 DNA: TGTGCCAGCGTGGGAGGAAACACCGGGGAGCTGTTTTTT; J gene: TRBJ2-2; clone size: NA; V gene: TRBV25-1; D gene: NA
CDR3 protein: CASSQYNEQFF; CDR3 DNA: TGTGCCAGCAGCCAATACAATGAGCAGTTCTTC; J gene: TRBJ2-1; clone size: NA; V gene: TRBV28; D gene: NA
CDR3 protein: CASRRLAGDSYEQYF; CDR3 DNA: TGTGCCAGCAGGAGGCTCGCAGGGGACTCCTACGAGCAGTACTTC; J gene: TRBJ2-7; clone size: few; V gene: TRBV4-2; D gene: NA
CDR3 protein: CASSQGTSGRYEQYF; CDR3 DNA: TGTGCCAGCAGCCAAGGTACTAGCGGAAGATACGAGCAGTACTTC; J gene: TRBJ2-7; clone size: NA; V gene: TRBV3-1/TRBV3-2; D gene: TRBD2
CDR3 protein: CASSRDRVGGYTF; CDR3 DNA: TGTGCCAGCAGCCGCGACAGGGTGGGAGGCTACACCTTC; J gene: TRBJ1-2; clone size: NA; V gene: TRBV12-3/TRBV12-4; D gene: TRBD1
CDR3 protein: CASSPRPSFRYEQFF; CDR3 DNA: TGTGCCAGCAGTCCCCGGCCTAGTTTTAGGTATGAGCAGTTCTTC; J gene: TRBJ2-1; clone size: once; V gene: TRBV6-5; D gene: NA
CDR3 protein: CASSQWGILGLTGELFF; CDR3 DNA: TGCGCCAGCAGCCAATGGGGAATACTAGGGCTAACGGGGGAGCTGTTTTTT; J gene: TRBJ2-2; clone size: NA; V gene: TRBV4-1; D gene: NA
CDR3 protein: CASSFRQGNRDYTF; CDR3 DNA: TGTGCCAGCAGTTTCAGACAGGGGAATCGGGACTACACCTTC; J gene: TRBJ1-2; clone size: NA; V gene: TRBV27; D gene: TRBD1
CDR3 protein: CASSPGGPMPSYEQYF; CDR3 DNA: TGCGCCAGCAGCCCAGGCGGGCCTATGCCCTCCTACGAGCAGTACTTC; J gene: TRBJ2-7; clone size: NA; V gene: TRBV5-1; D gene: NA
CDR3 protein: CASSLIGTSAYNEQFF; CDR3 DNA: TGTGCCAGCAGTCTCATCGGGACTAGCGCCTACAATGAGCAGTTCTTC; J gene: TRBJ2-1; clone size: NA; V gene: TRBV28; D gene: TRBD2
CDR3 protein: CASSTYRQAEAFF; CDR3 DNA: TGTGCCAGTAGTACCTATCGACAGGCTGAAGCTTTCTTT; J gene: TRBJ1-1; clone size: NA; V gene: TRBV19; D gene: NA
CDR3 protein: CASTLRGRLADYNEQFF; CDR3 DNA: TGTGCCAGCACCCTACGGGGGAGACTAGCCGATTACAATGAGCAGTTCTTC; J gene: TRBJ2-1; clone size: once; V gene: TRBV11-2; D gene: TRBD2
CDR3 protein: CASSSRGGIHNEQFF; CDR3 DNA: TGTGCCAGCAGCTCTAGAGGGGGTATACACAATGAGCAGTTCTTC; J gene: TRBJ2-1; clone size: NA; V gene: TRBV7-2; D gene: NA
CDR3 protein: CASSQETSSYNEQFF; CDR3 DNA: TGTGCCAGCAGCCAAGAGACTAGCTCCTACAATGAGCAGTTCTTC; J gene: TRBJ2-1; clone size: NA; V gene: TRBV4-2; D gene: NA
CDR3 protein: CASSQENRALYGYTF; CDR3 DNA: TGCGCCAGCAGCCAAGAAAACAGGGCTCTGTATGGCTACACCTTC; J gene: TRBJ1-2; clone size: NA; V gene: TRBV4-1; D gene: NA
CDR3 protein: CASRDNRGKAEAFF; CDR3 DNA: TGTGCCAGCAGGGACAACAGGGGTAAGGCTGAAGCTTTCTTT; J gene: TRBJ1-1; clone size: NA; V gene: TRBV6-5; D gene: TRBD1
CDR3 protein: CASSIWGQGANEQYF; CDR3 DNA: TGTGCCAGTAGTATATGGGGACAGGGGGCCAACGAGCAGTACTTC; J gene: TRBJ2-7; clone size: few; V gene: TRBV19; D gene: TRBD1
CDR3 protein: CASSPRGGNTEAFF; CDR3 DNA: TGTGCCAGCTCACCGAGGGGGGGAAACACTGAAGCTTTCTTT; J gene: TRBJ1-1; clone size: NA; V gene: TRBV18; D gene: NA
CDR3 protein: CASSLLDGSSYEQYF; CDR3 DNA: TGTGCCAGCAGCTTGTTGGACGGGAGCTCCTACGAGCAGTACTTC; J gene: TRBJ2-7; clone size: NA; V gene: TRBV5-4; D gene: NA
CDR3 protein: CASSGGQGVSYEQYF; CDR3 DNA: TGTGCCAGCAGCGGAGGACAGGGAGTCTCCTACGAGCAGTACTTC; J gene: TRBJ2-7; clone size: NA; V gene: TRBV9; D gene: TRBD1
CDR3 protein: CASSPSGQGASYEQYF; CDR3 DNA: TGCGCCAGCAGCCCAAGCGGACAGGGTGCGTCCTACGAGCAGTACTTC; J gene: TRBJ2-7; clone size: NA; V gene: TRBV5-1; D gene: TRBD1
CDR3 protein: CASSTADRVVETQYF; CDR3 DNA: TGTGCCAGTAGTACGGCGGACAGGGTCGTAGAGACCCAGTACTTC; J gene: TRBJ2-5; clone size: NA; V gene: TRBV19; D gene: TRBD1
CDR3 protein: CASSGLNRGQGPYEQYF; CDR3 DNA: TGTGCCAGCAGTGGCCTGAATCGAGGACAGGGTCCCTACGAGCAGTACTTC; J gene: TRBJ2-7; clone size: NA; V gene: TRBV25-1; D gene: TRBD1
CDR3 protein: CASGLRDSEKLFF; CDR3 DNA: TGTGCCAGCGGGTTGAGAGACAGCGAAAAACTGTTTTTT; J gene: TRBJ1-4; clone size: NA; V gene: TRBV5-4; D gene: NA
CDR3 protein: CASSPDRNYGYTF; CDR3 DNA: TGTGCCAGCAGCCCTGACAGAAACTATGGCTACACCTTC; J gene: TRBJ1-2; clone size: NA; V gene: TRBV7-2; D gene: NA
CDR3 protein: CASAQGDNTEAFF; CDR3 DNA: TGTGCCAGCGCTCAGGGGGATAACACTGAAGCTTTCTTT; J gene: TRBJ1-1; clone size: NA; V gene: TRBV18; D gene: TRBD1
CDR3 protein: CASSQGAGYYNEQFF; CDR3 DNA: TGCGCCAGCAGCCAAGGGGCGGGTTACTACAATGAGCAGTTCTTC; J gene: TRBJ2-1; clone size: few; V gene: TRBV4-1; D gene: NA
CDR3 protein: CATSDSRTVYNEQFF; CDR3 DNA: TGTGCCACCAGTGATTCGCGGACAGTTTACAATGAGCAGTTCTTC; J gene: TRBJ2-1; clone size: once; V gene: TRBV24-1; D gene: NA
CDR3 protein: CASSLEGTSGRGEQFF; CDR3 DNA: TGTGCCAGCAGCTTAGAGGGGACTAGCGGGAGGGGTGAGCAGTTCTTC; J gene: TRBJ2-1; clone size: few; V gene: TRBV7-6; D gene: TRBD2
CDR3 protein: CASSWATEAFF; CDR3 DNA: TGTGCCAGCAGCTGGGCTACTGAAGCTTTCTTT; J gene: TRBJ1-1; clone size: NA; V gene: TRBV5-6; D gene: NA
CDR3 protein: CASSPGQNTGELFF; CDR3 DNA: TGCGCCAGCAGCCCGGGACAGAACACCGGGGAGCTGTTTTTT; J gene: TRBJ2-2; clone size: NA; V gene: TRBV5-1; D gene: NA
CDR3 protein: CASTFWTSGRAEQYF; CDR3 DNA: TGTGCCAGCACTTTTTGGACTAGCGGGAGAGCCGAGCAGTACTTC; J gene: TRBJ2-7; clone size: NA; V gene: TRBV27; D gene: TRBD2
CDR3 protein: CAISEIGNYGYTF; CDR3 DNA: TGTGCCATCAGTGAAATCGGGAACTATGGCTACACCTTC; J gene: TRBJ1-2; clone size: NA; V gene: TRBV10-3; D gene: NA
CDR3 protein: CASVSSGSGTDTQYF; CDR3 DNA: TGTGCCAGCGTATCTAGCGGGAGTGGCACAGATACGCAGTATTTT; J gene: TRBJ2-3; clone size: NA; V gene: TRBV28; D gene: TRBD2
CDR3 protein: CASSLGAVRDYGYTF; CDR3 DNA: TGTGCCAGCAGCTTGGGGGCAGTGAGGGACTATGGCTACACCTTC; J gene: TRBJ1-2; clone size: NA; V gene: TRBV5-5; D gene: NA
CDR3 protein: CASSYPPFSPDTQYF; CDR3 DNA: TGTGCCAGCAGTTATCCCCCTTTTAGTCCAGATACGCAGTATTTT; J gene: TRBJ2-3; clone size: NA; V gene: TRBV27; D gene: NA
CDR3 protein: CAISPRQADSYNEQFF; CDR3 DNA: TGTGCCATCAGCCCCCGACAGGCCGACTCCTACAATGAGCAGTTCTTC; J gene: TRBJ2-1; clone size: once; V gene: TRBV10-3; D gene: NA